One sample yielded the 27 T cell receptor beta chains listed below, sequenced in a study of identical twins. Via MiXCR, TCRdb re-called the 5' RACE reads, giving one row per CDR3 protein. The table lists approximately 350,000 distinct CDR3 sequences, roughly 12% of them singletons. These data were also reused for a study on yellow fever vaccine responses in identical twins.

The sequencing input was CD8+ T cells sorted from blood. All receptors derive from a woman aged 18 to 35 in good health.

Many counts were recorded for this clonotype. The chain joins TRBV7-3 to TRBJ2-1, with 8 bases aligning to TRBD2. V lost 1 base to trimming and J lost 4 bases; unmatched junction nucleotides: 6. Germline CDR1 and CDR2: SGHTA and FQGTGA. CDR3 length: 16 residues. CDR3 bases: TGTGCCAGCAGCTTAAGGGCTAGCGGGCTTTACAATGAGCAGTTCTTC. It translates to CASSLRASGLYNEQFF.

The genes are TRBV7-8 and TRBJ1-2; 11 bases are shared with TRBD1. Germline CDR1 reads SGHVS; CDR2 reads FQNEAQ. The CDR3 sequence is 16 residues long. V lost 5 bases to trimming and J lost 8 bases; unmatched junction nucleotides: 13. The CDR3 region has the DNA TGTGCCAGCAGCACACCCCGAGGACAGGGGGCTGCGGGCTACACCTTC. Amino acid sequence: CASSTPRGQGAAGYTF. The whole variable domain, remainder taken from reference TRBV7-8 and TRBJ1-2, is GAGVSQSPRYKVAKRGQDVALRCDPISGHVSLFWYQQALGQGPEFLTYFQNEAQLDKSGLPSDRFFAERPEGSVSTLKIQRTQQEDSAVYLCASSTPRGQGAAGYTFGSGTRLTVV.

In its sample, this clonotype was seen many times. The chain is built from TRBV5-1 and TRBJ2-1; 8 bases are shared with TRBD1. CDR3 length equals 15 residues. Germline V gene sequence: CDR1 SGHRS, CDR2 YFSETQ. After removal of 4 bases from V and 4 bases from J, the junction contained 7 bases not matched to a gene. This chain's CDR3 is CASSPQGAEYNEQFF. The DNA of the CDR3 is TGCGCCAGCAGCCCCCAGGGGGCGGAATACAATGAGCAGTTCTTC.

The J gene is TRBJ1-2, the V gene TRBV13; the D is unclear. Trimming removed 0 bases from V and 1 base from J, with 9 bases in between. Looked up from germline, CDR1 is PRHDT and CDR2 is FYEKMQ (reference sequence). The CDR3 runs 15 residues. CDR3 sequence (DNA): TGTGCCAGCAGCTTAGGGGGAGGACTTAACTATGGCTACACCTTC. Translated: CASSLGGGLNYGYTF.

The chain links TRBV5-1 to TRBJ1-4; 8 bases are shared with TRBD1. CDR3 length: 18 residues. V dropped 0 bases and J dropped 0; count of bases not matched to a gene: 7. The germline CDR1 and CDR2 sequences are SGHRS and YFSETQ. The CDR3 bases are TGCGCCAGCAGCTTGGAAGGGACAGGACTCGCAACTAATGAAAAACTGTTTTTT. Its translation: CASSLEGTGLATNEKLFF.

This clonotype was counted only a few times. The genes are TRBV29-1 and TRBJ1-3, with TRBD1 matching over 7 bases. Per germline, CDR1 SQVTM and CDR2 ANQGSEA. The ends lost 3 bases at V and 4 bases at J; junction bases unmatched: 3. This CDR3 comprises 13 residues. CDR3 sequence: CSVETGLGNTIYF. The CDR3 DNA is TGCAGCGTTGAGACAGGGCTCGGAAACACCATATATTTT.

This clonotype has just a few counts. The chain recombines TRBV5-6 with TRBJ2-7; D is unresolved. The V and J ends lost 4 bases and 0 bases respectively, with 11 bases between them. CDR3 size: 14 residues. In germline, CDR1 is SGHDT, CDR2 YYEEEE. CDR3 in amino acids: CASSQGPISYEQYV. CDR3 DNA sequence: TGTGCCAGCAGCCAAGGCCCCATCTCCTACGAGCAGTACGTC.

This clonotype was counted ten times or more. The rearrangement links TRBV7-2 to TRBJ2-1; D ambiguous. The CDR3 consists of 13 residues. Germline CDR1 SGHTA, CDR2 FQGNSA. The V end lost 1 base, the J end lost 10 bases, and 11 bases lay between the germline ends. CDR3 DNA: TGTGCCAGCAGCTTAGGGTGGGTATTCGAGCAGTTCTTC. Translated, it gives CASSLGWVFEQFF.

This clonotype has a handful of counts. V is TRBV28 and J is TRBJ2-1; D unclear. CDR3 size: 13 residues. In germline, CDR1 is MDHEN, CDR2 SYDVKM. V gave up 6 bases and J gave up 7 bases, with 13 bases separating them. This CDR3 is CASRPTNRNEQFF. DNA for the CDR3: TGTGCCAGCAGGCCAACCAACCGGAATGAGCAGTTCTTC.

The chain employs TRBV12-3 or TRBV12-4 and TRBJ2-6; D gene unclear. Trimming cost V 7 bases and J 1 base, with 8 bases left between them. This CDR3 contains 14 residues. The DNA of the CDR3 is TGTGCCAGCATCGCAGATTCTGGGGCCAACGTCCTGACTTTC. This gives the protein CASIADSGANVLTF.

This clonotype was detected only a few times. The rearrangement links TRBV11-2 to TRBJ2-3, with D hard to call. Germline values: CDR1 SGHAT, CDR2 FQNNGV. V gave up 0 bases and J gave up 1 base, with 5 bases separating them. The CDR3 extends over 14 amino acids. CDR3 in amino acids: CASSLERRTDTQYF. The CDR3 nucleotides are TGTGCCAGCAGCTTAGAGCGCCGCACAGATACGCAGTATTTT.

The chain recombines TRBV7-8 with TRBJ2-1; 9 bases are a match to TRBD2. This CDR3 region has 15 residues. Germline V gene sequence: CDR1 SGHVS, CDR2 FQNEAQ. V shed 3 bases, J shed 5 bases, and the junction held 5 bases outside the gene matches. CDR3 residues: CASSFLRGGDNEQFF. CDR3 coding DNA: TGTGCCAGCAGCTTCCTTCGCGGGGGGGACAATGAGCAGTTCTTC.

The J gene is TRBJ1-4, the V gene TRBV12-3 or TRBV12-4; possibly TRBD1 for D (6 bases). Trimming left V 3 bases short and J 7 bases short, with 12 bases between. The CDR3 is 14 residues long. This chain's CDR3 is CASSFLGAAEKLFF. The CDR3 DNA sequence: TGTGCCAGCAGTTTCCTGGGGGCAGCTGAAAAACTGTTTTTT.

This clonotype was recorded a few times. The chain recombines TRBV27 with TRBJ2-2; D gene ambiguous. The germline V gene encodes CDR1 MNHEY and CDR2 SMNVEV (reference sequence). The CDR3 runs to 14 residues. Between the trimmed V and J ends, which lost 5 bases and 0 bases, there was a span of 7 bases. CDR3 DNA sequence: TGTGCCAGCAGTCCAAAGGCGAACACCGGGGAGCTGTTTTTT. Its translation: CASSPKANTGELFF.

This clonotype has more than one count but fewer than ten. The DNA for the CDR3 is TGTGCCAGCAGCCAAGATTTGGTAGCGGCCCACAATGAGCAGTTCTTC. Protein: CASSQDLVAAHNEQFF. V usage is TRBV3-1 and J usage is TRBJ2-1; possibly TRBD2 for D (6 bases). Deletions cut 0 bases from V and 5 bases from J, with 14 bases between. Per germline, CDR1 LGHDT and CDR2 YNNKEL (reference sequence). The length of the CDR3 is 16 residues.

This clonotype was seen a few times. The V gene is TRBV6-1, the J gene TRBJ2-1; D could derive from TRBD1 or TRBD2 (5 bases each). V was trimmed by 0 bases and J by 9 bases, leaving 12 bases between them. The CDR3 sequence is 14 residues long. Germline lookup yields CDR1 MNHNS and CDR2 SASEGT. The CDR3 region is CASSEARSGSEQFF. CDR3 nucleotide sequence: TGTGCCAGCAGTGAAGCGCGGTCAGGGAGTGAGCAGTTCTTC.

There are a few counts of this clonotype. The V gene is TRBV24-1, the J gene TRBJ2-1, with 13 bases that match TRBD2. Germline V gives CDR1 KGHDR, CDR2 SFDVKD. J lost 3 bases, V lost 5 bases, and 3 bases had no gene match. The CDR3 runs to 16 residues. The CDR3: CATSAGLAGIYNEQFF. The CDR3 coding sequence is TGTGCCACCAGTGCGGGACTAGCGGGAATCTACAATGAGCAGTTCTTC.

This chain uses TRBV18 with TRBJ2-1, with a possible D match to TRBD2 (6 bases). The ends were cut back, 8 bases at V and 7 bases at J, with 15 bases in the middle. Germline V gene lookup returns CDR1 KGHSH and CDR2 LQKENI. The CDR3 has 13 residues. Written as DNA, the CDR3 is TGTGCCAGCCGCGGGGACGGATTTAATGAGCAGTTCTTC. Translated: CASRGDGFNEQFF.

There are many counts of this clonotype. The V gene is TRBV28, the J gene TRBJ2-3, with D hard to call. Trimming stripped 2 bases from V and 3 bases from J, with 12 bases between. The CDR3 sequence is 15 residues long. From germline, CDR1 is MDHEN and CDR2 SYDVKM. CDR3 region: CASSLDVPSTDTQYF. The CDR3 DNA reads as TGTGCCAGCAGTTTAGACGTTCCAAGTACAGATACGCAGTATTTT.

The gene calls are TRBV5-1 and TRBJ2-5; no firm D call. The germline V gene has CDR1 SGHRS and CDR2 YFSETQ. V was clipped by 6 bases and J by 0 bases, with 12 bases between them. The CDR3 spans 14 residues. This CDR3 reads CASTGLSYQETQYF. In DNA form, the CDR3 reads TGCGCCAGCACCGGTCTTTCGTACCAAGAGACCCAGTACTTC.

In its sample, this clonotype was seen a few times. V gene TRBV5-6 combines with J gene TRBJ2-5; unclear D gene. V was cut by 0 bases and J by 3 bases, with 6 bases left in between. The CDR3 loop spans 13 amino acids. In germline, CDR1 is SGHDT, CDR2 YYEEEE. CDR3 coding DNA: TGTGCCAGCAGCTTGGGTCTTGAAGAGACCCAGTACTTC. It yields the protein CASSLGLEETQYF.

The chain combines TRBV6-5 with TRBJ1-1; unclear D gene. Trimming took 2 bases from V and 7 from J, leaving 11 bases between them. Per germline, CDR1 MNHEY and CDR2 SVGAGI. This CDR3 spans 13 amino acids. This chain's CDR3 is CASSYGGSDEAFF. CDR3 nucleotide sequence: TGTGCCAGCAGTTACGGCGGATCCGATGAAGCTTTCTTT.

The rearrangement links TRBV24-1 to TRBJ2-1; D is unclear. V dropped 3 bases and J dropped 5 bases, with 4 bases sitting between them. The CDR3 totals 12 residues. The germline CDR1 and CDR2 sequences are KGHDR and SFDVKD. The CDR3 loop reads CATSDHNNEQFF. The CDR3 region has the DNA TGTGCCACCAGTGATCATAACAATGAGCAGTTCTTC.

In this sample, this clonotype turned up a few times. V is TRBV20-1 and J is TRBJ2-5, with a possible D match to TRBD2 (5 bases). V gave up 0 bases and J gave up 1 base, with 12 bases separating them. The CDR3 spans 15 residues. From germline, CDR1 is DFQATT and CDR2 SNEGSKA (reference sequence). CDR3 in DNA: TGCAGTGCTAGAGATCTAACAACTAGCCAAGAGACCCAGTACTTC. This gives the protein CSARDLTTSQETQYF.

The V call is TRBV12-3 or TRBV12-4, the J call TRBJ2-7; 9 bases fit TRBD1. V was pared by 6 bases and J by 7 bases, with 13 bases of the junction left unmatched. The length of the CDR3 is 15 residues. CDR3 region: CASRQQDRGTGEQYF. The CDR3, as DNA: TGTGCCAGCAGACAACAGGACAGGGGAACGGGGGAGCAGTACTTC.

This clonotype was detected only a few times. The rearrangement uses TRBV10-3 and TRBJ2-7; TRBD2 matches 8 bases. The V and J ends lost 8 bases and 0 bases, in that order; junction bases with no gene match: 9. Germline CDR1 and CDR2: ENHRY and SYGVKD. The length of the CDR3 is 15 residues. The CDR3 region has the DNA TGTGCCATCGCGGAGGTAGCGGGGACCTCCTACGAGCAGTACGTC. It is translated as CAIAEVAGTSYEQYV.

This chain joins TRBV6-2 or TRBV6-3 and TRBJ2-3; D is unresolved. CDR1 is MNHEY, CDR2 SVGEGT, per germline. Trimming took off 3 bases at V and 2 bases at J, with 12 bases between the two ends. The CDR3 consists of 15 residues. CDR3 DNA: TGTGCCAGCAGTTATACCGGGCCCTACACAGATACGCAGTATTTT. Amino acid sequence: CASSYTGPYTDTQYF.